The clone carrying this TCR beta chain showed up just a few times. Its cognate antigen is unknown. The sample originates from a study of T-cell reconstitution after alpha-beta-depleted transplantation in children. The study, taken as a whole, reports: The origin of alpha-beta T cells about two months after transplant was reportedly several hundred expanded graft clones.

Preparation of the TCRbeta library used unique molecular identifiers. One entry per CDR3 protein results from TCRdb running MiXCR on the PCR reads. In the table there are about 100,000 distinct CDR3 sequences, around 6% of which are singletons. J was trimmed by 2 bases and V by 2 bases; bases with no gene match: 12. CDR1 and CDR2 from the germline V gene are MGHRA and YSYEKL. This CDR3 has 18 residues. The sequences come from PBMCs, mostly from graft donor cells, collected 60 days after TCRalphabeta/CD19-depleted stem cell transplant. The sequence derives from a female patient between 2 and 15 years old who had a stem cell transplant for Fanconi anemia, so the T cells may come from the graft donor. The chain recombines TRBV4-1 with TRBJ2-1; the match to TRBD2 covers 7 bases. DNA for the CDR3: TGCGCCAGCAGCCAATCGGTTCCTGGACTAGGGACCTACAATGAGCAGTTCTTC. Translated: CASSQSVPGLGTYNEQFF.